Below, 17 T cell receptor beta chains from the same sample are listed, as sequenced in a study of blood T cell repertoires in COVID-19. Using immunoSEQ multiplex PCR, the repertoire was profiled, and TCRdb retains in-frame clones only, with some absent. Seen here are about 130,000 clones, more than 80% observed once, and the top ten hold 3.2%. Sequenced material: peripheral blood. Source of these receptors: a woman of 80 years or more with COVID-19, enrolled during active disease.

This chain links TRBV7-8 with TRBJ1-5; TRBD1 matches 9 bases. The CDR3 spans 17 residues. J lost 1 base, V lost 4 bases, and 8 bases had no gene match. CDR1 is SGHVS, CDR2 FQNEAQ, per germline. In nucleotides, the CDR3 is TGTGCCAGCAGCTCCATGGGGACAGGGAGCAGCAATCAGCCCCAGCATTTT. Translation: CASSSMGTGSSNQPQHF. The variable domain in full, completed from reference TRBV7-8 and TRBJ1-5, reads GAGVSQSPRYKVAKRGQDVALRCDPISGHVSLFWYQQALGQGPEFLTYFQNEAQLDKSGLPSDRFFAERPEGSVSTLKIQRTQQEDSAVYLCASSSMGTGSSNQPQHFGDGTRLSIL.

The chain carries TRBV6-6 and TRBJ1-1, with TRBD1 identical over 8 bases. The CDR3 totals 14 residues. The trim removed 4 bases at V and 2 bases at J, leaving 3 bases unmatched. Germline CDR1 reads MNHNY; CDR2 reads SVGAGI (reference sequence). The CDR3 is CASSFTGGNTEAFF. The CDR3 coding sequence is TGTGCCAGCAGTTTTACAGGGGGAAACACTGAAGCTTTCTTT.

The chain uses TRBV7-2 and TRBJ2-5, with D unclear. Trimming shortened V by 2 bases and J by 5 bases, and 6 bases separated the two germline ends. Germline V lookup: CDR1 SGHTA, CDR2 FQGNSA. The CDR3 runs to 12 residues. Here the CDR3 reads CASSLSAETQYF. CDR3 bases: TGTGCCAGCAGCTTATCAGCGGAGACCCAGTACTTC. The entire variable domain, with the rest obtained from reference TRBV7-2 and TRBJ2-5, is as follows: GAGVSQSPSNKVTEKGKDVELRCDPISGHTALYWYRQSLGQGLEFLIYFQGNSAPDKSGLPSDRFSAERTGGSVSTLTIQRTQQEDSAVYLCASSLSAETQYFGPGTRLLVL.

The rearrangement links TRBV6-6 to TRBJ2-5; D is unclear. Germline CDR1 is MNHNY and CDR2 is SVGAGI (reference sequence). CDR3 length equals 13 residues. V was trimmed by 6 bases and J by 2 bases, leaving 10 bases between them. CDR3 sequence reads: CASSRQDQETQYF. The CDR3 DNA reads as TGTGCCAGCAGCAGACAAGATCAAGAGACCCAGTACTTC.

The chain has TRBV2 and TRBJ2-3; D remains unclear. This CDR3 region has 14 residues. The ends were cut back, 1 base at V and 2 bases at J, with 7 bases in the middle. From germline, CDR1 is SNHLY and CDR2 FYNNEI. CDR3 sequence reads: CASSEGSTTDTQYF. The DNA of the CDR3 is TGTGCCAGCAGTGAAGGTAGTACCACAGATACGCAGTATTTT.

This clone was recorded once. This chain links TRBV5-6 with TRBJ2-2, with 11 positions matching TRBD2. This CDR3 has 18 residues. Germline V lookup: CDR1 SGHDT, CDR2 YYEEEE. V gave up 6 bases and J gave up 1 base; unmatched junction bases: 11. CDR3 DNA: TGTGCCAGCACCTCGGGTAGCGGGAGGGCCTGGAACACCGGGGAGCTGTTTTTT. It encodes CASTSGSGRAWNTGELFF.

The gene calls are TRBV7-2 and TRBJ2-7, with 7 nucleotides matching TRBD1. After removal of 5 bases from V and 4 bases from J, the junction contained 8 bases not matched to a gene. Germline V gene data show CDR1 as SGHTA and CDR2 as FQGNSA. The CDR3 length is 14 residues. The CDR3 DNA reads TGTGCCAGCAGCAGAACGGGACAGCCTTACGAGCAGTACTTC. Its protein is CASSRTGQPYEQYF.

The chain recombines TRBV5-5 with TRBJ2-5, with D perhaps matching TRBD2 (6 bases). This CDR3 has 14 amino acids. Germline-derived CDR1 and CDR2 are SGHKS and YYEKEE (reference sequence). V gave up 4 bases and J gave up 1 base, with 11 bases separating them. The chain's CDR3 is CASSPLAAQETQYF. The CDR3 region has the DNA TGTGCCAGCAGCCCACTAGCAGCCCAAGAGACCCAGTACTTC.

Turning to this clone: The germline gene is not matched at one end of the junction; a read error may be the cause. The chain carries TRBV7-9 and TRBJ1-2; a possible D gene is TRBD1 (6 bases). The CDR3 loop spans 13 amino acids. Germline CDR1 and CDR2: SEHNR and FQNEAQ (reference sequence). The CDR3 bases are TGTGCCAGCAGCCGGGACACTAAATATGGCTACACCTTC. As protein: CASSRDTKYGYTF.

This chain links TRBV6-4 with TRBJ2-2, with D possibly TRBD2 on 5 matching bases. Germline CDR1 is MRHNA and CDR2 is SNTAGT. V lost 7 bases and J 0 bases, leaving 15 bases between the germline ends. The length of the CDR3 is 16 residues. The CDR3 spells CASKLEAGTNTGELFF. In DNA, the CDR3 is TGTGCCAGCAAACTTGAGGCGGGTACGAACACCGGGGAGCTGTTTTTT.

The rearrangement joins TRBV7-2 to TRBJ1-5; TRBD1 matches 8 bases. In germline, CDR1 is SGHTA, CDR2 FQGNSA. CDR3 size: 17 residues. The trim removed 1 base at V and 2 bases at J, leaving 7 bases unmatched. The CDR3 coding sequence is TGTGCCAGCAGCTTAGTTGGTCAGGGGGCTGGCAATCAGCCCCAGCATTTT. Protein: CASSLVGQGAGNQPQHF.

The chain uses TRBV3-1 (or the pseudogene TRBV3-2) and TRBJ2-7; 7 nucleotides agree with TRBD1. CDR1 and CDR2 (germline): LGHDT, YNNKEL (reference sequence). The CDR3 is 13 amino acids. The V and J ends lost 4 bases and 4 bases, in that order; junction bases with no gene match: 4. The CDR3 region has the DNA TGTGCCAGCAGCCGGGGACAGACATACGAGCAGTACTTC. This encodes CASSRGQTYEQYF.

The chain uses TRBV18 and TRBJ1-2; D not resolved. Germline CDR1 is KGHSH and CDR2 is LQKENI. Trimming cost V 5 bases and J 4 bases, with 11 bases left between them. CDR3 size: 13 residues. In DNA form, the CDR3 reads TGTGCCAGCTCAGCGTCCGAGGGCTATGGCTACACCTTC. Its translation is CASSASEGYGYTF.

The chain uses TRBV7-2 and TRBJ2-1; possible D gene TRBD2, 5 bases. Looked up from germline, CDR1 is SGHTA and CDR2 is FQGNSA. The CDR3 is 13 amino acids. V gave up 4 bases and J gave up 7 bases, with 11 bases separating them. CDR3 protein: CASSSRTGNEQFF. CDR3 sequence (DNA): TGTGCCAGCAGCTCACGGACGGGAAATGAGCAGTTCTTC.

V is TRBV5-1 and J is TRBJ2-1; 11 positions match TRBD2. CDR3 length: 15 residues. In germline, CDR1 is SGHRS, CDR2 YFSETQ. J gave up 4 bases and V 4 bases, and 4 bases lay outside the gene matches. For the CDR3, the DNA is TGCGCCAGCAGCATCGGGACTAGCGGATACAATGAGCAGTTCTTC. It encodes CASSIGTSGYNEQFF.

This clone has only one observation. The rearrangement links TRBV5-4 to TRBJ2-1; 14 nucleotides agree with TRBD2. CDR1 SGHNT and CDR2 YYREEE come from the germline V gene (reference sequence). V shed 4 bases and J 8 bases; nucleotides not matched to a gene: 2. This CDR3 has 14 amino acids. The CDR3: CASSLGLAGDEQFF. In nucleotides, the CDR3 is TGTGCCAGCAGCCTGGGACTAGCGGGAGATGAGCAGTTCTTC.

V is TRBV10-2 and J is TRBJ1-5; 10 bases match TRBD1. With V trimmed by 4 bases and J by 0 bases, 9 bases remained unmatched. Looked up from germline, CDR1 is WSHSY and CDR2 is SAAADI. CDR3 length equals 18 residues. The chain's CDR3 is CASSVPGQGLSSNQPQHF. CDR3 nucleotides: TGCGCCAGCAGTGTTCCGGGACAGGGGCTTTCTAGCAATCAGCCCCAGCATTTT.